The text below deals with one TCR beta chain. The data derive from a study of blood T cell repertoires in COVID-19. Study at large: Samples taken during acute and convalescent COVID-19 were collected in the United States, Italy and Spain.

TCRdb keeps only in-frame clones here, not all; method: immunoSEQ multiplex PCR. This sample has some 160,000 clones, with around 80% found just once. The receptor was derived from a woman aged 55-69 years who had recovered from COVID-19. Sequencing input: PBMCs or T cells enriched from blood (not recorded which).

This chain's CDR3 is CASSKGIGANVLTF. Here the CDR3 DNA reads TGCGCCAGCAGCAAGGGGATTGGGGCCAACGTCCTGACTTTC. The rearrangement joins TRBV5-1 to TRBJ2-6, with D perhaps matching TRBD1 (5 bases). V was shortened by 4 bases and J by 3 bases, with 8 bases between the two germline ends. CDR3 length: 14 amino acids. Per the germline V gene, CDR1 is SGHRS and CDR2 is YFSETQ.